This T cell receptor (beta chain) was sequenced during a study of cytomegalovirus exposure and HLA in healthy donors. CDR3 length: 16 amino acids. From germline, CDR1 is SGHAT and CDR2 FQNNGV. Trimming cost V 2 bases and J 0 bases; bases outside gene matches: 3. PCR involved 60 Vbeta and 13 Jbeta primers. The protocol was immunoSEQ multiplex PCR, while the TCRdb copy is restricted to in-frame clones and leaves out a portion. The sample holds some 120,000 clones, approximately 80% seen once. Sequencing input: PBMCs. The source is a man aged 25-45 years in good health and CMV-seropositive. The J gene is TRBJ2-1, the V gene TRBV11-2; TRBD2 matches 8 bases. The DNA for the CDR3 is TGTGCCAGCAGCTTATTACTAGCGGCCTCCTACAATGAGCAGTTCTTC. Translating it yields CASSLLLAASYNEQFF.